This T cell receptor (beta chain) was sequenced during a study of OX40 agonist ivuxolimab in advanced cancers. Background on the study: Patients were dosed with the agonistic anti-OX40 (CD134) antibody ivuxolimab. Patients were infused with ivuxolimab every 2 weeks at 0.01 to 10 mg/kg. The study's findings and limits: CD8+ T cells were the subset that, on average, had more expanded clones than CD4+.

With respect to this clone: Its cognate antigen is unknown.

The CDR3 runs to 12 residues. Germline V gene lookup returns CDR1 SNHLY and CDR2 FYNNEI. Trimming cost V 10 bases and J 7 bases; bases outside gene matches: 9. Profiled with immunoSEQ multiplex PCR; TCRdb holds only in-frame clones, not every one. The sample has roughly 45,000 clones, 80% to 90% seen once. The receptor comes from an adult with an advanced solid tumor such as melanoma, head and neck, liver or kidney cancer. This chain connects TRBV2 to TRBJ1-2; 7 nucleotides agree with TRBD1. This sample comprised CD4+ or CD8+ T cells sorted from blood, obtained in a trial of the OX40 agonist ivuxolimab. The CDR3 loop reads CATKRGTAGYTF. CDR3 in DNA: TGTGCCACAAAACGCGGGACAGCTGGCTACACCTTC.